This is a list of T cell receptor beta chains from one sample in a study of long-term antiretroviral therapy in people with HIV. Here immunoSEQ multiplex PCR was the method, and the copy in TCRdb shows in-frame clones only, minus some. Here the sample spans 25,000 to 30,000 clones, around nine tenths being singletons. This specimen consisted of unsorted PBMCs, obtained 1.8 years after starting antiretroviral therapy. The receptors here all came from a woman between 18 and 29 years old with HIV. Both conserved end residues are part of each CDR3. A D gene is named only where the DNA matches it firmly.

d_call: TRBD1
j_call: TRBJ2-1
v_call: TRBV6-4
cdr3_aa: CASSDSTGGNEQFF
cdr3_nt: TGTGCCAGCAGTGACTCGACAGGGGGCAATGAGCAGTTCTTC

d_call: .
j_call: TRBJ2-7
v_call: TRBV28
cdr3_aa: CASSRDLGGYEQYF
cdr3_nt: TGTGCCAGCAGTCGGGACTTAGGTGGCTACGAGCAGTACTTC

d_call: .
j_call: TRBJ2-6
v_call: TRBV18
cdr3_aa: CASSPLPKGAGANVLTF
cdr3_nt: TGTGCCAGCTCACCACTGCCCAAGGGGGCTGGGGCCAACGTCCTGACTTTC

d_call: TRBD1
j_call: TRBJ1-1
v_call: TRBV7-3
cdr3_aa: CASSRDRNTEAFF
cdr3_nt: TGTGCCAGCAGCAGGGACAGGAACACTGAAGCTTTCTTT

d_call: TRBD1
j_call: TRBJ1-5
v_call: TRBV6-1
cdr3_aa: CASVQGANQPQHF
cdr3_nt: TGTGCCAGCGTACAGGGGGCTAATCAGCCCCAGCATTTT

d_call: TRBD1
j_call: TRBJ2-2
v_call: TRBV7-9
cdr3_aa: CASSPGTGGNTGELFF
cdr3_nt: TGTGCCAGCAGCCCCGGGACAGGAGGGAACACCGGGGAGCTGTTTTTT

d_call: TRBD1
j_call: TRBJ1-1
v_call: TRBV9
cdr3_aa: CASSEQGARTEAFF
cdr3_nt: TGTGCCAGCAGCGAACAGGGGGCGAGGACTGAAGCTTTCTTT

d_call: .
j_call: TRBJ1-4
v_call: TRBV7-2
cdr3_aa: CASSLRGPGEKLFF
cdr3_nt: TGTGCCAGCAGCTTAAGAGGGCCGGGTGAAAAACTGTTTTTT

d_call: .
j_call: TRBJ1-5
v_call: TRBV4-1
cdr3_aa: CASSQESRVVTQPQHF
cdr3_nt: TGCGCCAGCAGCCAAGAGTCCAGGGTGGTTACTCAGCCCCAGCATTTT

d_call: .
j_call: TRBJ1-3
v_call: TRBV9
cdr3_aa: CASSAGPHSGNTIYF
cdr3_nt: TGTGCCAGCAGCGCTGGGCCCCACTCTGGAAACACCATATATTTT

d_call: .
j_call: TRBJ2-7
v_call: TRBV18
cdr3_aa: CASSPPDPLYEQYF
cdr3_nt: TGTGCCAGCTCACCACCAGACCCCCTCTACGAGCAGTACTTC

d_call: .
j_call: TRBJ2-2
v_call: TRBV12-5
cdr3_aa: CASGLSINTGELFF
cdr3_nt: TGTGCTAGTGGTTTGAGTATCAACACCGGGGAGCTGTTTTTT

d_call: TRBD1
j_call: TRBJ2-1
v_call: TRBV5-4
cdr3_aa: CASSFTGGEQFF
cdr3_nt: TGTGCCAGCAGCTTCACAGGGGGTGAGCAGTTCTTC

d_call: TRBD1
j_call: TRBJ2-2
v_call: TRBV7-3
cdr3_aa: CASSSPGQGAPGTGELFF
cdr3_nt: TGTGCCAGCAGCTCGCCGGGACAGGGGGCGCCTGGTACCGGGGAGCTGTTTTTT

d_call: TRBD2
j_call: TRBJ2-3
v_call: TRBV7-3
cdr3_aa: CASSLTSGRADTQYF
cdr3_nt: TGTGCCAGCAGCTTAACTAGCGGGAGGGCAGATACGCAGTATTTT

d_call: .
j_call: TRBJ2-7
v_call: TRBV28
cdr3_aa: CASSQYYEQYF
cdr3_nt: TGTGCCAGCAGTCAGTACTACGAGCAGTACTTC